This T cell receptor beta chain originates from a study of T cell repertoires in cytomegalovirus infection. Study context: CMV epitopes in the study were HLA-C-restricted (recently identified) and HLA-B-restricted (well studied). Matching HLA type and CMV infection were both indicated by public TCR beta signatures. General study findings and limits: Totalled public TCR beta family frequency picked out people who carried CMV plus the relevant HLA. CMV-specific TCR beta clonotypes restricted by HLA-C were the ones dominating the ex vivo response.

Worth noting for this clonotype: Its antigen is unknown.

The CDR3 loop spans 14 amino acids. Trimming took 7 bases from V and 2 from J, leaving 14 bases between them. Per germline, CDR1 LNHDA and CDR2 SQIVND (reference sequence). TCRdb reanalysed the reads using MiXCR and keeps one entry per CDR3 protein. The data hold 450,000 to 600,000 distinct CDR3 sequences, with about 44% observed a single time. The chain joins TRBV19 to TRBJ1-1, with D unclear. The source is a human donor in good health (CMV status not recorded). Some clones in this sample may be carry-over from other donors' samples. This specimen was cultured PBMCs, taken from culture after CMV antigen stimulation. The CDR3 region is CASTIQAANTEAFF. CDR3 nucleotides: TGTGCCAGTACCATCCAGGCGGCCAACACTGAAGCTTTCTTT.